The 5 T cell receptor beta chains below were found in one sample sequenced in a study of blood T cell repertoires in COVID-19. Clones were sequenced by immunoSEQ multiplex PCR, and TCRdb holds only the in-frame ones, with some missing. The sample gives over 200,000 clones, 92% of which show up once; 1% to 1.5% is in the top ten. Sequenced sample: peripheral blood. These receptors originate from a man younger than 45 with acute or convalescent COVID-19.

V gene TRBV5-5 combines with J gene TRBJ2-3, with 7 bases identical to TRBD2. Germline CDR1 is SGHKS and CDR2 is YYEKEE (reference sequence). V shed 1 base and J 7 bases; nucleotides not matched to a gene: 15. CDR3 length: 17 residues. The CDR3 nucleotides read TGTGCCAGCAGCTTGTCTGGGGGGAGGGCCGGGATCAATACGCAGTATTTT. This gives the protein CASSLSGGRAGINTQYF. Together with reference TRBV5-5 and TRBJ2-3, the CDR3 gives the full variable domain: DAGVTQSPTHLIKTRGQQVTLRCSPISGHKSVSWYQQVLGQGPQFIFQYYEKEERGRGNFPDRFSARQFPNYSSELNVNALLLGDSALYLCASSLSGGRAGINTQYFGPGTRLTVL.

Only one count was recorded for this clone. The J gene is TRBJ2-7, the V gene TRBV18, with a tentative D call TRBD2 (6 bases). The germline V and J ends were trimmed by 5 bases and 0 bases, with 14 bases remaining between them. This CDR3 comprises 15 residues. Germline CDR1 and CDR2: KGHSH and LQKENI. CDR3 sequence: CASSSRTTHSYEQYF. In nucleotides, the CDR3 is TGTGCCAGCTCATCCCGGACTACCCACTCCTACGAGCAGTACTTC.

This chain joins TRBV19 and TRBJ1-5; possibly TRBD1 for D (6 bases). Germline-derived CDR1 and CDR2 are LNHDA and SQIVND (reference sequence). This CDR3 has 17 residues. Trimming took off 0 bases at V and 3 bases at J, with 15 bases between the two ends. In nucleotides, the CDR3 is TGTGCCAGTAGTATAGAGACGACAGGTATATTCAATCAGCCCCAGCATTTT. Encoded protein: CASSIETTGIFNQPQHF. The entire variable domain, with the rest obtained from reference TRBV19 and TRBJ1-5, is as follows: DGGITQSPKYLFRKEGQNVTLSCEQNLNHDAMYWYRQDPGQGLRLIYYSQIVNDFQKGDIAEGYSVSREKKESFPLTVTSAQKNPTAFYLCASSIETTGIFNQPQHFGDGTRLSIL.

The chain uses TRBV19 and TRBJ1-4; D might be TRBD1 (6 bases). V gave up 3 bases and J gave up 5 bases, with 10 bases separating them. Per the germline V gene, CDR1 is LNHDA and CDR2 is SQIVND (reference sequence). This CDR3 is built from 14 residues. For the CDR3, the DNA is TGTGCCAGTAGTATTGTCGGGACAAATGAAAAACTGTTTTTT. Its protein is CASSIVGTNEKLFF. The variable domain in full, with the rest retrieved from reference TRBV19 and TRBJ1-4, is DGGITQSPKYLFRKEGQNVTLSCEQNLNHDAMYWYRQDPGQGLRLIYYSQIVNDFQKGDIAEGYSVSREKKESFPLTVTSAQKNPTAFYLCASSIVGTNEKLFFGSGTQLSVL.

The rearrangement links TRBV6-2 or TRBV6-3 to TRBJ2-7; D is undetermined. The CDR3 length is 12 residues. The germline V and J ends were trimmed by 4 bases and 2 bases, with 6 bases remaining between them. Germline CDR1 reads MNHEY; CDR2 reads SVGEGT. Written as DNA, the CDR3 is TGTGCCAGCAGTTTCCCTCCCTACGAGCAGTACTTC. This codes for CASSFPPYEQYF.